These T cell receptor beta chains were read from a single sample in a study of cytomegalovirus exposure and HLA in healthy donors. Clones were read by immunoSEQ multiplex PCR, and TCRdb kept only the in-frame ones, dropping some. This table has roughly 130,000 clones, about 73% appearing once. The sample consisted of PBMCs. The receptors here all came from a woman in her 50s in good health and CMV-seropositive. The CDR3 runs from the conserved cysteine through the conserved F or W. Each record gives: CDR3 protein, CDR3 DNA, D gene, clone size, CDR3 length, V gene, J gene. The D gene is left open where the match is weak. Clone size, where shown, is once, few, many, or a class for clones that have expanded.

cdr3_aa: CSARDVGGSFF; cdr3_nt: TGCAGTGCTAGAGATGTGGGGGGATCTTTCTTT; d_call: -; clone_size: -; cdr3_length: 11; v_call: TRBV20-1; j_call: TRBJ1-1
cdr3_aa: CASRQGFDEQYF; cdr3_nt: TGTGCCAGCAGACAGGGGTTTGACGAGCAGTACTTC; d_call: TRBD1; clone_size: -; cdr3_length: 12; v_call: TRBV2; j_call: TRBJ2-7
cdr3_aa: CASSPDRVHGYTF; cdr3_nt: TGTGCCAGTAGTCCTGACAGGGTCCATGGCTACACCTTC; d_call: TRBD1; clone_size: -; cdr3_length: 13; v_call: TRBV19; j_call: TRBJ1-2
cdr3_aa: CASSLPGPGANVLTF; cdr3_nt: TGTGCCAGCAGCTTGCCAGGCCCTGGGGCCAACGTCCTGACTTTC; d_call: -; clone_size: -; cdr3_length: 15; v_call: TRBV5-6; j_call: TRBJ2-6
cdr3_aa: CASSEGAQGLRNYGYPF; cdr3_nt: TGTGCCAGCAGTGAAGGAGCGCAAGGCCTTAGGAACTATGGCTACCCCTTC; d_call: -; clone_size: -; cdr3_length: 17; v_call: TRBV2; j_call: TRBJ1-2
cdr3_aa: CASSRERTGGYYGYTF; cdr3_nt: TGTGCCAGCAGTCGCGAAAGGACAGGGGGGTACTATGGCTACACCTTC; d_call: TRBD1; clone_size: -; cdr3_length: 16; v_call: TRBV6-6; j_call: TRBJ1-2
cdr3_aa: CASSKPTGTGNTIYF; cdr3_nt: TGCGCCAGCAGTAAACCTACAGGGACTGGAAACACCATATATTTT; d_call: -; clone_size: few; cdr3_length: 15; v_call: TRBV10-2; j_call: TRBJ1-3
cdr3_aa: CASSKGQGTEAFF; cdr3_nt: TGTGCCAGCAGCAAAGGACAGGGCACTGAAGCTTTCTTT; d_call: TRBD1; clone_size: -; cdr3_length: 13; v_call: TRBV7-9; j_call: TRBJ1-1
cdr3_aa: CASSAGTNTEAFF; cdr3_nt: TGTGCCAGCAGCGCGGGTACTAACACTGAAGCTTTCTTT; d_call: -; clone_size: -; cdr3_length: 13; v_call: TRBV6-5; j_call: TRBJ1-1
cdr3_aa: CASSELAGQETQYF; cdr3_nt: TGTGCCAGTAGTGAACTAGCGGGGCAAGAGACCCAGTACTTC; d_call: TRBD2; clone_size: few; cdr3_length: 14; v_call: TRBV19; j_call: TRBJ2-5
cdr3_aa: CASYSGSYEQYF; cdr3_nt: TGTGCCAGCTACTCCGGGAGCTACGAGCAGTACTTC; d_call: -; clone_size: few; cdr3_length: 12; v_call: TRBV6-5; j_call: TRBJ2-7
cdr3_aa: CASSFSRQVREQYF; cdr3_nt: TGTGCCAGCAGTTTCAGCCGACAGGTCCGCGAGCAGTACTTC; d_call: -; clone_size: -; cdr3_length: 14; v_call: TRBV2; j_call: TRBJ2-7
cdr3_aa: CASSYLPDNSPLHF; cdr3_nt: TGTGCCAGCAGTTACCTCCCAGATAATTCACCCCTCCACTTT; d_call: -; clone_size: -; cdr3_length: 14; v_call: TRBV6-6; j_call: TRBJ1-6